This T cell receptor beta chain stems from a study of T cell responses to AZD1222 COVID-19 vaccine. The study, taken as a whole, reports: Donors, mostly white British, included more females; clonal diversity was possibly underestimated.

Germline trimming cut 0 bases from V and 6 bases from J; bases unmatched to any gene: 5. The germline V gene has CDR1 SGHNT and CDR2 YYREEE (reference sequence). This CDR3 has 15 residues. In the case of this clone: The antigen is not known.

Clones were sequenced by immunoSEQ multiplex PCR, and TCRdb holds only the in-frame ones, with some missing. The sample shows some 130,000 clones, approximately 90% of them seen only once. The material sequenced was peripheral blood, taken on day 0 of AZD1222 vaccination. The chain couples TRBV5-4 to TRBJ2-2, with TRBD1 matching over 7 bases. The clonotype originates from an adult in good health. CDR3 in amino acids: CASSLARGIAGELFF. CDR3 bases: TGTGCCAGCAGCTTGGCCAGGGGGATCGCCGGGGAGCTGTTTTTT.